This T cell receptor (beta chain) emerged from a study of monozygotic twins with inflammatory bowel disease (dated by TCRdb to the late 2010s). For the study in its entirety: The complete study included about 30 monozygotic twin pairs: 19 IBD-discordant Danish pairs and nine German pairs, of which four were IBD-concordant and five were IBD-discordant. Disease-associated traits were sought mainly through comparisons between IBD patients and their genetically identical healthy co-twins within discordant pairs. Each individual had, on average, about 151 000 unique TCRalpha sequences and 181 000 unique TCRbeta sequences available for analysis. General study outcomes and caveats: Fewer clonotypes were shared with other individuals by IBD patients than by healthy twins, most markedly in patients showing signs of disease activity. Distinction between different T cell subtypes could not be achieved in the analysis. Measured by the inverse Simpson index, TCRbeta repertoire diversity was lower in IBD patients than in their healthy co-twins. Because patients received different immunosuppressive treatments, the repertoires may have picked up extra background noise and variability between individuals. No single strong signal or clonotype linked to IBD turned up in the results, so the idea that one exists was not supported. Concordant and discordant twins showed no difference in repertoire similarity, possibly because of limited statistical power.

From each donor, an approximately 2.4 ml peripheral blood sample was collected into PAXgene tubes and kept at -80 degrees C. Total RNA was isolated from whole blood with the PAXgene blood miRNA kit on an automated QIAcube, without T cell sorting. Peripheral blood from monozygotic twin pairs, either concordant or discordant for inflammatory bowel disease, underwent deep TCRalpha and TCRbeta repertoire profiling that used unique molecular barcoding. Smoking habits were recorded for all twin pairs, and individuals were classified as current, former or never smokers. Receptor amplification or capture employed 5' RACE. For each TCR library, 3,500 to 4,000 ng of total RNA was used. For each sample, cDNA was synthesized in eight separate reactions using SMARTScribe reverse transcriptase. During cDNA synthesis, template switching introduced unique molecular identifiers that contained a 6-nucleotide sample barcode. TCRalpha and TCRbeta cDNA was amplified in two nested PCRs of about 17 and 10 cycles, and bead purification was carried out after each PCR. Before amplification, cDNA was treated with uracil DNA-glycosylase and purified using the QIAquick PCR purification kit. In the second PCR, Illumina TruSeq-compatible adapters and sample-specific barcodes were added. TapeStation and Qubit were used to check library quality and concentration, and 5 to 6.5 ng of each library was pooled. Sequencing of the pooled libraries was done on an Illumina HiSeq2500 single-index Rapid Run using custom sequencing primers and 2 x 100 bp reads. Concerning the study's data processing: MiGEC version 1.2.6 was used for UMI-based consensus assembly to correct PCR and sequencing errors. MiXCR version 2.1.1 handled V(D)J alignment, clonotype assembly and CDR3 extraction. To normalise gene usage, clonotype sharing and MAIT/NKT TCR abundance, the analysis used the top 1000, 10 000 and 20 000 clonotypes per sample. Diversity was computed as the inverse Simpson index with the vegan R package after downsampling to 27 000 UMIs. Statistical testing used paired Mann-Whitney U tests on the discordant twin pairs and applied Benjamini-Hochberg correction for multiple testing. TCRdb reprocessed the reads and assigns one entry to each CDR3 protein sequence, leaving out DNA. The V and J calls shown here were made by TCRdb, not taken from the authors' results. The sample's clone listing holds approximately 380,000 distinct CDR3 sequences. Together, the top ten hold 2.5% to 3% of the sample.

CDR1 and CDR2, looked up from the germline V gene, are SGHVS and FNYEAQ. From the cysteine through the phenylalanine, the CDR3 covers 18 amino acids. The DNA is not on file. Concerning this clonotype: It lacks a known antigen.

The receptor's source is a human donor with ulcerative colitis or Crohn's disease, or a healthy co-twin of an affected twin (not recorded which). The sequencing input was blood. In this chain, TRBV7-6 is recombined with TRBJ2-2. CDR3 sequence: CASSFISGSELNTGELFF.